One and the same sample provided the 21 T cell receptor beta chains below, sequenced in a study of yellow fever vaccine responses in identical twins. TCRdb re-analysed the RT-PCR reads in MiXCR, keeping a single row per CDR3 protein. The repertoire holds about 2,800 distinct CDR3 sequences, with just under 90% as singletons. The sample here was T cells from blood (PBMCs), unsorted or a sorted subset (not recorded which), taken before or after yellow fever vaccination (not recorded which). All receptors derive from a female donor who received the yellow fever vaccine.

This chain uses TRBV29-1 with TRBJ1-5; 8 nucleotides line up with TRBD1. CDR1 and CDR2 (germline): SQVTM, ANQGSEA. Trimming took 4 bases from V and 4 from J; bases not matched to a gene: 0. The CDR3 has 12 amino acids. This CDR3 reads CSVGQGNQPQHF. The CDR3 region has the DNA TGCAGCGTTGGACAGGGGAATCAGCCCCAGCATTTT.

The CDR3 region has the DNA TGTGCCACCAGCAGAGATCTGACTAGCGCTAAGTACAATGAGCAGTTCTTC. This codes for CATSRDLTSAKYNEQFF. The chain combines TRBV15 with TRBJ2-1, with 8 bases lining up with TRBD2. CDR3 length: 17 residues. Germline V gene sequence: CDR1 LNHNV, CDR2 YYDKDF (reference sequence). Losses at the gene ends were 0 bases for V and 4 bases for J; bases not matched to a gene: 8.

V gene TRBV12-3 or TRBV12-4 combines with J gene TRBJ1-1; 10 nucleotides agree with TRBD1. The CDR3 totals 15 residues. Unmatched junction bases numbered 8, after V lost 5 bases and J lost 5 bases. CDR3: CASSQTGGARTEAFF. CDR3 bases: TGTGCCAGCAGTCAGACAGGGGGCGCAAGGACTGAAGCTTTCTTT.

This chain uses TRBV6-1 with TRBJ1-2; 10 bases map to TRBD1. Germline CDR1 and CDR2: MNHNS and SASEGT. CDR3 length equals 13 residues. Unmatched junction bases numbered 6, after V lost 6 bases and J lost 8 bases. CDR3 in amino acids: CASRPTGGGGYTF. DNA of the CDR3: TGTGCCAGCAGGCCGACAGGGGGCGGCGGCTACACCTTC.

This rearrangement joins TRBV5-5 to TRBJ2-3; D unresolved. CDR1 and CDR2 (germline): SGHKS, YYEKEE (reference sequence). V was pared by 0 bases and J by 2 bases, with 1 base between. The CDR3 totals 12 residues. CDR3 DNA sequence: TGTGCCAGCAGCTTGGACACAGATACGCAGTATTTT. Its protein is CASSLDTDTQYF.

The chain has TRBV18 and TRBJ2-1; 10 bases map to TRBD1. Germline loops: CDR1 KGHSH, CDR2 LQKENI. The CDR3 has 17 amino acids. The V gene end was trimmed by 0 bases and the J gene end by 3 bases; junction bases not matched to a gene: 5. The CDR3 spells CASSPPGWDRGYNEQFF. The CDR3 bases are TGTGCCAGCTCACCACCCGGGTGGGACAGGGGCTACAATGAGCAGTTCTTC.

The count of this clonotype is one. V gene TRBV15 combines with J gene TRBJ2-5, with 13 bases identical to TRBD2. CDR1 and CDR2 (germline): LNHNV, YYDKDF (reference sequence). The J segment lost 2 bases and the V segment lost 0 bases, leaving 9 bases of the junction unmatched. This CDR3 region has 19 residues. The CDR3 DNA is TGTGCCACCAGCAGAGATAAAGGACTAGCGGGAGCTCGTCAAGAGACCCAGTACTTC. As protein: CATSRDKGLAGARQETQYF.

The chain joins TRBV28 to TRBJ2-7; TRBD1 is a possible D gene (5 bases). The CDR3 spans 12 residues. From germline, CDR1 is MDHEN and CDR2 SYDVKM. V lost 5 bases and J lost 3, with 8 bases in between. Here the CDR3 reads CASSGAYYEQYF. DNA for the CDR3: TGTGCCAGCAGTGGGGCTTACTACGAGCAGTACTTC.

The J gene is TRBJ2-1, the V gene TRBV20-1; D call uncertain. In germline, CDR1 is DFQATT, CDR2 SNEGSKA (reference sequence). Trimming took 0 bases from V and 13 from J, leaving 10 bases between them. The CDR3 has 11 amino acids. CDR3 sequence: CSARDGVGQFF. CDR3 DNA: TGCAGTGCTAGAGATGGAGTGGGCCAGTTCTTC.

Only one count was recorded for this clonotype. The V gene is TRBV18, the J gene TRBJ1-2; unclear D gene. The CDR3 has 15 residues. CDR1 KGHSH and CDR2 LQKENI come from the germline V gene. Trimming left V 1 base short and J 4 bases short, with 13 bases between. The CDR3 protein is CASSPRPTAGYGYTF. DNA for the CDR3: TGTGCCAGCTCACCACGACCAACGGCGGGCTATGGCTACACCTTC.

V is TRBV15 and J is TRBJ1-1, with D tentatively TRBD1 (6 bases). Per the germline V gene, CDR1 is LNHNV and CDR2 is YYDKDF (reference sequence). The V end was cut by 0 bases, the J end by 0 bases, with 20 bases between. There are 19 residues in the CDR3. The CDR3 bases are TGTGCCACCAGCAGAGATAGGGGGGTTCGTAGGGTGGTGAACACTGAAGCTTTCTTT. Amino acid sequence: CATSRDRGVRRVVNTEAFF.

The J gene is TRBJ1-5, the V gene TRBV7-9; perhaps TRBD1 as D (6 bases). Per the germline V gene, CDR1 is SEHNR and CDR2 is FQNEAQ (reference sequence). The CDR3 is 14 amino acids. V gave up 4 bases and J gave up 5 bases, with 12 bases separating them. CDR3 in DNA: TGTGCCAGCAGCTCGGACGGGGGCCATCAGCCCCAGCATTTT. It yields the protein CASSSDGGHQPQHF.

The chain's CDR3 is CASSFLPDQETQYF. The DNA of the CDR3 is TGTGCCAGCAGCTTTTTGCCAGATCAAGAGACCCAGTACTTC. The rearrangement uses TRBV5-5 and TRBJ2-5; no reliable D call. The CDR3 extends over 14 amino acids. Germline values: CDR1 SGHKS, CDR2 YYEKEE (reference sequence). The ends were cut back, 2 bases at V and 2 bases at J, with 10 bases in the middle.

The chain employs TRBV11-3 and TRBJ2-3, with 7 positions matching TRBD2. The germline V gene encodes CDR1 SGHNT and CDR2 YENEEA. The CDR3 totals 12 residues. Losses at the gene ends were 6 bases for V and 8 bases for J; bases not matched to a gene: 5. The CDR3 DNA follows: TGTGCCAGCAGGCGAACTAGCGCTACGCAGTATTTT. It specifies CASRRTSATQYF. Full variable domain (remainder filled in from reference TRBV11-3 and TRBJ2-3): EAGVVQSPRYKIIEKKQPVAFWCNPISGHNTLYWYLQNLGQGPELLIRYENEEAVDDSQLPKDRFSAERLKGVDSTLKIQPAELGDSAVYLCASRRTSATQYFGPGTRLTVL.

The genes are TRBV19 and TRBJ1-5, with no clear D. Germline V CDR1 and CDR2: LNHDA, SQIVND (reference sequence). The CDR3 is 14 amino acids. V was trimmed by 6 bases and J by 1 base, leaving 10 bases between them. The CDR3 DNA sequence: TGTGCCAGTAGCCCGCCCTGGAGCAATCAGCCCCAGCATTTT. It yields the protein CASSPPWSNQPQHF.

The V gene is TRBV27, the J gene TRBJ1-5, with D hard to call. This CDR3 is built from 16 residues. Trimming removed 0 bases at V and 0 bases at J, with 9 bases between. Germline CDR1 MNHEY, CDR2 SMNVEV (reference sequence). This chain's CDR3 is CASSLSFGVSNQPQHF. The CDR3 DNA reads as TGTGCCAGCAGTTTATCGTTCGGGGTTAGCAATCAGCCCCAGCATTTT.

The rearrangement uses TRBV3-1 and TRBJ2-1, with D possibly being TRBD1 or TRBD2 (5 bases each). The CDR3 is 12 residues long. Trimming pared 2 bases from V and 10 bases from J, leaving 9 bases between. Germline V CDR1 and CDR2: LGHDT, YNNKEL (reference sequence). The CDR3 protein is CASSQRDAEQFF. The CDR3 nucleotides read TGTGCCAGCAGCCAAAGGGACGCCGAGCAGTTCTTC.

This sequence joins TRBV2 and TRBJ2-5, with 9 bases lining up with TRBD1. The V gene end was trimmed by 6 bases and the J gene end by 5 bases; junction bases not matched to a gene: 7. CDR3 size: 14 residues. Germline loops: CDR1 SNHLY, CDR2 FYNNEI. This chain's CDR3 is CASRKGQGGETQYF. The CDR3 DNA is TGTGCCAGCAGGAAGGGACAGGGTGGGGAGACCCAGTACTTC.

The J gene is TRBJ2-1, the V gene TRBV29-1; D may be TRBD2 (6 bases). CDR1 SQVTM and CDR2 ANQGSEA come from the germline V gene. V dropped 6 bases and J dropped 3 bases, with 12 bases sitting between them. The CDR3 loop spans 13 amino acids. This CDR3 reads CSVALAIYNEQFF. For the CDR3, the DNA is TGCAGCGTCGCCCTAGCGATCTACAATGAGCAGTTCTTC.

The chain joins TRBV7-2 to TRBJ1-1, with 11 bases matching TRBD1. With V trimmed by 3 bases and J by 1 base, 1 base remained unmatched. In germline, CDR1 is SGHTA, CDR2 FQGNSA. The CDR3 covers 15 residues. The CDR3 here is CASSFGTGGNTEAFF. The CDR3 nucleotides read TGTGCCAGCAGCTTTGGGACAGGGGGGAACACTGAAGCTTTCTTT.

The chain combines TRBV6-1 with TRBJ1-5; TRBD1 matches 9 bases. Germline CDR1 and CDR2: MNHNS and SASEGT. V lost 6 bases and J lost 0; bases outside the gene matches: 6. The CDR3 length is 16 residues. The CDR3 DNA follows: TGTGCCAGCAGCCCGGGACAGGGAAATAGCAATCAGCCCCAGCATTTT. The encoded protein is CASSPGQGNSNQPQHF.